One sample yielded the 4 T cell receptor beta chains listed below, sequenced in a study of neurological immune-mediated disorders. TCRdb reprocessed the 5' RACE reads via MiXCR and lists one record per CDR3 protein. The data hold about 30,000 distinct CDR3 sequences, with about 12% observed a single time. Sample: PBMCs. The receptors here all came from a woman aged 60-75 years in good health.

This clonotype came up many times. The V gene is TRBV12-3 or TRBV12-4, the J gene TRBJ1-1; D is perhaps TRBD1 (5 bases). V was cut by 6 bases and J by 4 bases, with 15 bases left in between. CDR3 length: 14 amino acids. The CDR3 DNA reads TGTGCCAGCAGCCGGGACCCGGGAGGCACTGAAGCTTTCTTT. Encoded protein: CASSRDPGGTEAFF.

Ten or more counts support this clonotype. The gene calls are TRBV24-1 and TRBJ1-2; possible D gene TRBD1, 6 bases. Per the germline V gene, CDR1 is KGHDR and CDR2 is SFDVKD. CDR3 length: 16 amino acids. The germline V and J ends were trimmed by 3 bases and 6 bases, with 19 bases remaining between them. The CDR3 region is CATSDGIGTGIDGYTF. CDR3 DNA sequence: TGTGCCACCAGTGATGGGATCGGAACAGGGATCGATGGCTACACCTTC.

This clonotype was found many times. This rearrangement joins TRBV7-2 to TRBJ2-4; 15 bases agree with TRBD2. V trimming: 2 bases; J trimming: 6 bases; junction bases outside the gene matches: 14. Germline CDR1 and CDR2: SGHTA and FQGNSA. The CDR3 totals 20 residues. The CDR3 nucleotides read TGTGCCAGCAGCTTAAACCCGGGACTAGCGGGGGGACGACGCGGAAACATTCAGTACTTC. Translating gives CASSLNPGLAGGRRGNIQYF.

This clonotype showed up many times. This chain connects TRBV5-1 to TRBJ2-5; 7 positions agree with TRBD1. Germline trimming cut 2 bases from V and 5 bases from J; bases unmatched to any gene: 6. CDR1 and CDR2 (germline): SGHRS, YFSETQ. The CDR3 extends over 14 amino acids. DNA of the CDR3: TGCGCCAGCAGCTTCGGGACAGTGGACGAGACCCAGTACTTC. Translating gives CASSFGTVDETQYF. The full variable domain, rest sourced from reference TRBV5-1 and TRBJ2-5, is KAGVTQTPRYLIKTRGQQVTLSCSPISGHRSVSWYQQTPGQGLQFLFEYFSETQRNKGNFPGRFSGRQFSNSRSEMNVSTLELGDSALYLCASSFGTVDETQYFGPGTRLLVL.